The T cell receptor (beta chain) described here comes from a study of cytomegalovirus exposure and HLA in healthy donors. General study points: TCR beta V segments were, for the most part, productive about 87% or about 30% of the time in an earlier analysis. More clonal expansion characterized HLA-associated TCR beta chains than equally common others in a later analysis.

For this clone: The antigen remains unidentified.

The PCR contained 60 Vbeta and 13 Jbeta primers. The data were produced by immunoSEQ multiplex PCR, yet TCRdb's version contains in-frame clones alone and is incomplete. The table includes about 120,000 clones, over 65% detected once. The TCR sequence derives from a woman aged 40-49 years in good health and CMV-seropositive. Sequenced sample: PBMCs.

The CDR3 bases are TGTGCCTGGAGTTCACAGGGGAATCAGCCCCAGCATTTT. Translated, it gives CAWSSQGNQPQHF. The V and J genes are TRBV30 and TRBJ1-5; 7 nucleotides align to TRBD1. The trim removed 2 bases at V and 4 bases at J, leaving 2 bases unmatched. Per the germline V gene, CDR1 is GTSNPN and CDR2 is SVGIG (reference sequence). The CDR3 consists of 13 residues.